Each of the 22 T cell receptor beta chains below was sequenced from the same sample in a study of regulatory T cells in long-lasting Graves disease. Time point noted: newly diagnosed GD, antithyroid drugs for less than 3 months. PBMC RNA was the source of the TCR library. Arm-PCR of CDR3 regions and iRepertoire HTBI primers were the basis on which TCR beta libraries were built. In TCRdb, the multiplex PCR reads were re-called with MiXCR into one record per CDR3 protein. This sample has 200,000 to 250,000 distinct CDR3 sequences; roughly 20% occur once, and the top ten carry 12%. This same sample was also taken into another study, of T cells in Graves' hyperthyroidism and ophthalmopathy.

The sample consisted of peripheral blood mononuclear cells (PBMCs), taken at new diagnosis, from a patient treated with antithyroid drugs. All receptors derive from a woman in her 30s with Graves disease.

The V gene is TRBV28, the J gene TRBJ1-2, with TRBD1 matching over 10 bases. This CDR3 region has 16 residues. The V gene end was trimmed by 5 bases and the J gene end by 0 bases; junction bases not matched to a gene: 6. Germline assignment: CDR1 MDHEN and CDR2 SYDVKM. The CDR3 DNA is TGTGCCAGCAGTGGCCGGGGACAGGGGACTAACTATGGCTACACCTTC. Translating gives CASSGRGQGTNYGYTF.

This clonotype showed up many times. The chain couples TRBV2 to TRBJ2-7; D not certain. Between the trimmed V and J ends, which lost 2 bases and 1 base, there was a span of 9 bases. This CDR3 is built from 14 residues. Germline lookup yields CDR1 SNHLY and CDR2 FYNNEI. Here the CDR3 reads CASSERFLSYEQYF. The CDR3 bases are TGTGCCAGCAGTGAAAGGTTCCTATCCTACGAGCAGTACTTC.

This clonotype was observed many times. The V and J genes are TRBV29-1 and TRBJ2-7; TRBD1 matches at 8 bases. V lost 0 bases to trimming and J lost 5 bases; unmatched junction nucleotides: 9. Germline values: CDR1 SQVTM, CDR2 ANQGSEA. The CDR3 consists of 15 residues. The CDR3 loop is CSVEERGQAGHEQYF. The CDR3 DNA reads TGCAGCGTTGAAGAGCGGGGACAGGCAGGACACGAGCAGTACTTC.

At least ten counts were recorded for this clonotype. A much larger clone lies a single base off, so this may be a read error. The chain joins TRBV6-4 to TRBJ2-3; D gene ambiguous. Trimming shortened V by 2 bases and J by 2 bases, and 5 bases separated the two germline ends. Germline assignment: CDR1 MRHNA and CDR2 SNTAGT. The CDR3 loop spans 13 amino acids. For the CDR3, the DNA is TGTGCCAGCAGTGACAGGCCCACAGATACGCAGTATTTT. Translating gives CASSDRPTDTQYF.

This clonotype was detected many times. The gene calls are TRBV28 and TRBJ2-7; 9 bases align to TRBD2. This CDR3 region has 16 residues. V lost 3 bases, J lost 2 bases, and 8 bases stayed unmatched. Germline V CDR1 and CDR2: MDHEN, SYDVKM. Here the CDR3 DNA reads TGTGCCAGCAGTTTGATTGCGGGAGGGACCACCTACGAGCAGTACTTC. As protein: CASSLIAGGTTYEQYF.

Ten or more counts support this clonotype. The chain recombines TRBV2 with TRBJ2-2, with no clear D. The CDR3 runs 14 residues. Germline-derived CDR1 and CDR2 are SNHLY and FYNNEI. V was pared by 7 bases and J by 0 bases, with 9 bases between. The CDR3 is CASIKQPNTGELFF. CDR3 nucleotides: TGTGCCAGCATCAAGCAGCCGAACACCGGGGAGCTGTTTTTT.

CDR3 region: CSVSTSGRAPGELFF. The CDR3 DNA sequence: TGCAGTGTTTCGACTAGCGGGAGGGCCCCCGGGGAGCTGTTTTTT. The chain is built from TRBV20-1 and TRBJ2-2; 14 positions agree with TRBD2. The germline gives CDR1 DFQATT, CDR2 SNEGSKA (reference sequence). Unmatched junction bases numbered 7, after V lost 7 bases and J lost 6 bases. The CDR3 loop spans 15 amino acids.

Many counts were recorded for this clonotype. The chain employs TRBV11-2 and TRBJ1-2, with D unclear. This CDR3 has 13 residues. Germline V lookup: CDR1 SGHAT, CDR2 FQNNGV. V was clipped by 3 bases and J by 3 bases, with 8 bases between them. CDR3 residues: CASSLINDYGYTF. Here the CDR3 DNA reads TGTGCCAGCAGCTTGATCAACGACTATGGCTACACCTTC.

This clonotype was seen ten or more times. This sequence joins TRBV5-1 and TRBJ2-7; the D is unclear. The CDR3 loop spans 13 amino acids. V lost 2 bases and J lost 2, with 8 bases in between. Germline CDR1 is SGHRS and CDR2 is YFSETQ. CDR3 nucleotide sequence: TGCGCCAGCAGCTTACTCGGAACCTACGAGCAGTACTTC. Its protein is CASSLLGTYEQYF.

A remark on this clonotype: A much larger clone lies a single base off, so this may be a read error. The V and J genes are TRBV10-3 and TRBJ1-3; D not certain. Trimming stripped 6 bases from V and 4 bases from J, with 10 bases between. Germline V gene lookup returns CDR1 ENHRY and CDR2 SYGVKD. CDR3 length equals 13 residues. In DNA form, the CDR3 reads TGTGCCATCAGCCTGCCGGTCGGAAACACCATATATTTT. As protein: CAISLPVGNTIYF.

The chain combines TRBV20-1 with TRBJ2-3; D may match TRBD1 or TRBD2 (5 bases each). The CDR3 spans 13 residues. Germline loops: CDR1 DFQATT, CDR2 SNEGSKA (reference sequence). CDR3 region: CSAERGSRDTQYF. The CDR3 DNA reads as TGCAGCGCCGAACGGGGCTCAAGGGATACGCAGTATTTT.

This clonotype was recorded many times. The chain employs TRBV29-1 and TRBJ1-5, with a weak D call TRBD1 (6 bases). Trimming pared 6 bases from V and 2 bases from J, leaving 11 bases between. Germline V gives CDR1 SQVTM, CDR2 ANQGSEA. The CDR3 consists of 13 residues. The DNA for the CDR3 is TGCAGCGTCGTCCCAGGGGGCAATCAGCCCCAGCATTTT. Its protein product is CSVVPGGNQPQHF.

This clonotype was counted at least ten times. V and J are TRBV29-1 and TRBJ2-3; 11 bases line up with TRBD2. With V trimmed by 6 bases and J by 4 bases, 9 bases remained unmatched. The CDR3 totals 15 residues. From germline, CDR1 is SQVTM and CDR2 ANQGSEA. CDR3 sequence (DNA): TGCAGCGTGGAGCTGACTAGCGGGATAGCAGATACGCAGTATTTT. Its protein is CSVELTSGIADTQYF.

This clonotype was seen a few times. DNA for the CDR3: TGTGCCAGCAGCCAAGGGAGGGGGGAGAAAAGTGGCTACACCTTC. Protein product: CASSQGRGEKSGYTF. The V and J genes are TRBV3-1 and TRBJ1-2; possibly TRBD1 for D (6 bases). V was cut by 1 base and J by 7 bases, with 16 bases left in between. Germline assignment: CDR1 LGHDT and CDR2 YNNKEL (reference sequence). The CDR3 extends over 15 amino acids.

This clonotype was recorded many times. The chain is built from TRBV28 and TRBJ1-2; D gene unclear. The V gene lost 10 bases and the J gene lost 2 bases, with 5 bases spanning the gap. The germline V gene encodes CDR1 MDHEN and CDR2 SYDVKM. The CDR3 runs to 10 residues. The CDR3 spells CATANYGYTF. CDR3 in DNA: TGTGCCACCGCCAACTATGGCTACACCTTC.

This clonotype was found many times. V usage is TRBV29-1 and J usage is TRBJ2-5; D unresolved. Deletions cut 5 bases from V and 4 bases from J, with 5 bases between. Germline values: CDR1 SQVTM, CDR2 ANQGSEA. The CDR3 contains 10 residues. The chain's CDR3 is CSVSLETQYF. DNA for the CDR3: TGCAGCGTTTCATTAGAGACCCAGTACTTC.

This clonotype came up many times. This chain joins TRBV2 and TRBJ2-4; 9 nucleotides agree with TRBD2. Germline CDR1 SNHLY, CDR2 FYNNEI. V was pared by 10 bases and J by 7 bases, with 11 bases of the junction left unmatched. The length of the CDR3 is 14 residues. In DNA form, the CDR3 reads TGTGCCACCCGCCTGGCGGGAGGGCCGAACATTCAGTACTTC. It yields the protein CATRLAGGPNIQYF.

This clonotype was found many times. The chain has TRBV29-1 and TRBJ2-5; D ambiguous. Germline-derived CDR1 and CDR2 are SQVTM and ANQGSEA. CDR3 length: 14 amino acids. V lost 7 bases, J lost 2 bases, and 17 bases lay in between. DNA for the CDR3: TGCAGCGCCCCCCTGGCCGGGCCACAAGAGACCCAGTACTTC. Translation gives CSAPLAGPQETQYF.

This clonotype was seen ten or more times. V usage is TRBV9 and J usage is TRBJ2-1; TRBD1 might be the D (7 bases). This CDR3 contains 16 residues. The germline V and J ends were trimmed by 4 bases and 2 bases, with 16 bases remaining between them. Germline CDR1 SGDLS, CDR2 YYNGEE. CDR3 amino acids: CASSPRGQGAYNEQFF. CDR3 in DNA: TGTGCCAGCAGCCCTCGGGGGCAGGGGGCCTACAATGAGCAGTTCTTC.

The chain is built from TRBV20-1 and TRBJ2-3; the D is unclear. Judging by the DNA end, TRBJ1-5 fits better; the J call may be wrong. Per germline, CDR1 DFQATT and CDR2 SNEGSKA (reference sequence). This CDR3 region has 14 residues. The CDR3 spells CSARGSGVADTQHF. The CDR3 region has the DNA TGCAGTGCTAGAGGTTCGGGAGTGGCAGATACGCAGCATTTT.

This clonotype came up a few times. CDR3 region: CASSWAGTNYGYTF. CDR3 DNA: TGTGCCAGCAGCTGGGCAGGGACCAACTATGGCTACACCTTC. V and J are TRBV5-4 and TRBJ1-2; weak D call: TRBD1 (5 bases). The CDR3 consists of 14 residues. Trimming removed 3 bases at V and 2 bases at J, with 11 bases between. The V gene's germline CDR1 is SGHNT and CDR2 YYREEE (reference sequence).

This clonotype has a count of ten or more. The chain links TRBV27 to TRBJ1-2, with D possibly matching TRBD1 (5 bases). The CDR3 is 16 residues long. The V end lost 2 bases, the J end lost 7 bases, and 20 bases lay between the germline ends. Germline assignment: CDR1 MNHEY and CDR2 SMNVEV (reference sequence). This chain's CDR3 is CASSLKFGAGIFGYTF. CDR3 in DNA: TGTGCCAGCAGTTTAAAGTTCGGGGCAGGGATTTTTGGCTACACCTTC.